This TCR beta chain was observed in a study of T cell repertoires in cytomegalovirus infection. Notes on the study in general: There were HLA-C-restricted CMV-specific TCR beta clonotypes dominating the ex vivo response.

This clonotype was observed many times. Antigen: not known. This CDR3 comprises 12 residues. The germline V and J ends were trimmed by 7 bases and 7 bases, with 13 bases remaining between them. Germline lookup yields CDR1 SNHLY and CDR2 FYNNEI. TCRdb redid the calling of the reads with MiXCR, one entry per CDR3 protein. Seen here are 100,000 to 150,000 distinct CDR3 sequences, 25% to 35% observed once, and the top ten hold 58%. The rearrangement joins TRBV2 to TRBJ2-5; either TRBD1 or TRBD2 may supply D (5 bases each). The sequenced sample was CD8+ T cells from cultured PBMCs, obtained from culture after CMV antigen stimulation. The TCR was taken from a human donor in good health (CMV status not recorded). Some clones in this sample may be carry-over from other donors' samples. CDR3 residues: CASKGTVVTQYF. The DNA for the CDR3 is TGTGCCAGCAAAGGGACGGTCGTGACCCAGTACTTC.